This T cell receptor beta chain was identified during a study of cytomegalovirus exposure and HLA in healthy donors. CDR3 length equals 14 residues. V was pared by 0 bases and J by 1 base, with 7 bases between. Looked up from germline, CDR1 is SGHRS and CDR2 is YFSETQ. Points from the study as a whole: Researchers reportedly found TCR beta sequences accurately predicted most subjects' HLA-A and HLA-B alleles. Researchers reported from a later analysis that most CMV-associated TCR beta chains appeared HLA-restricted.

Primers for the PCR totalled 60 Vbeta and 13 Jbeta. Some clones are missing from TCRdb's copy, which holds only in-frame ones; the method was immunoSEQ multiplex PCR. There are 45,000 to 65,000 clones in the sample; roughly 80% occur only once, and approximately 3.5% lies in the top ten. Points on this clone: What it binds is not known.

The sequence came from a woman in her forties in good health and CMV-seropositive. The V and J genes are TRBV5-1 and TRBJ1-1; D unclear. The specimen sequenced was PBMCs. The CDR3 nucleotides read TGCGCCAGCAGCTTGGGGAACAGGAACACTGAAGCTTTCTTT. It translates to CASSLGNRNTEAFF.